This T cell receptor beta chain comes out of a study of shared clonotypes between healthy human individuals. Data came from immunoSEQ multiplex PCR; TCRdb stores just in-frame clones and leaves some out. This sample has about 2 million clones, with roughly 95% found just once. CDR3 length equals 18 residues. Trimming removed 0 bases at V and 2 bases at J, with 19 bases between. Germline assignment: CDR1 LGHNA and CDR2 YNFKEQ. The sequence came from a man aged 18 to 30 in good health. The V call is TRBV4-2, the J call TRBJ1-2; no firm D call. Sequencing used naive CD4+ T cells sorted from blood. Subset of the sample: CD45RA+ positively selected. The CDR3 sequence is CASSQELGVAGENYGYTF. CDR3 in DNA: TGTGCCAGCAGCCAAGAATTAGGAGTGGCAGGTGAAAACTATGGCTACACCTTC.